A single sample is the source of the 2 T cell receptor beta chains below, sequenced in a study of CD8 T cells in Susac syndrome. It was with random hexamers that roughly 0.45 to 1 ug RNA was reverse transcribed. TCRdb reanalysed the immunoSEQ multiplex PCR reads using MiXCR and keeps one entry per CDR3 protein. The sample shows around 130,000 distinct CDR3 sequences, approximately 90% of them seen only once. The sample taken for sequencing was CD8+ T cells from PBMCs. These receptors all come from a human donor with multiple sclerosis.

CDR3 in amino acids: CASSDVLGGGELFF. In DNA form, the CDR3 reads TGTGCCAGCAGTGACGTGCTAGGTGGCGGGGAGCTGTTTTTT. The chain couples TRBV6-4 to TRBJ2-2; D remains unclear. The CDR3 extends over 14 amino acids. V was trimmed by 2 bases and J by 7 bases, leaving 11 bases between them. Germline CDR1 is MRHNA and CDR2 is SNTAGT.

The J gene is TRBJ1-4, the V gene TRBV5-1, with D maybe TRBD1 (5 bases). The germline V and J ends were trimmed by 2 bases and 4 bases, with 9 bases remaining between them. The CDR3 length is 14 residues. Germline CDR1 is SGHRS and CDR2 is YFSETQ. CDR3 sequence: CASSLDSNNEKLFF. CDR3 DNA sequence: TGCGCCAGCAGCTTAGACAGCAATAATGAAAAACTGTTTTTT.